Each of the 25 T cell receptor beta chains below was sequenced from the same sample in a study of blood T cell repertoires in COVID-19. Generated by immunoSEQ multiplex PCR, the TCRdb table keeps only in-frame clones and is missing some. Among 98,000 or so clones listed, around 90% were seen once. Sequencing input: peripheral blood. Receptors were obtained from a man between 60 and 75 years old with COVID-19, enrolled during active disease.

The V call is TRBV15, the J call TRBJ2-1, with 10 bases fitting TRBD1. This CDR3 is built from 17 residues. The trim removed 3 bases at V and 6 bases at J, leaving 11 bases unmatched. CDR1 and CDR2 from the germline V gene are LNHNV and YYDKDF (reference sequence). The DNA for the CDR3 is TGTGCCACCAGCAGCTGGACAGGGGGATTCGTCCGCAATGAGCAGTTCTTC. Translation gives CATSSWTGGFVRNEQFF.

V and J are TRBV4-2 and TRBJ2-7; 7 positions match TRBD2. The CDR3 has 15 residues. Germline V gives CDR1 LGHNA, CDR2 YNFKEQ. Germline trimming cut 2 bases from V and 1 base from J; bases unmatched to any gene: 5. CDR3 region: CASSQISGGSYEQYF. The CDR3 DNA sequence: TGTGCCAGCAGCCAAATCTCCGGGGGGTCCTACGAGCAGTACTTC.

The chain employs TRBV5-1 and TRBJ1-1; D uncertain. V was cut by 4 bases and J by 0 bases, with 13 bases left in between. The CDR3 runs 15 residues. Per the germline V gene, CDR1 is SGHRS and CDR2 is YFSETQ. The CDR3 nucleotides read TGCGCCAGCAGCGCCATCACGACAATGAACACTGAAGCTTTCTTT. Its protein is CASSAITTMNTEAFF. The full variable domain, with the rest looked up from reference TRBV5-1 and TRBJ1-1, is KAGVTQTPRYLIKTRGQQVTLSCSPISGHRSVSWYQQTPGQGLQFLFEYFSETQRNKGNFPGRFSGRQFSNSRSEMNVSTLELGDSALYLCASSAITTMNTEAFFGQGTRLTVV.

The V gene is TRBV28, the J gene TRBJ1-2; 8 bases map to TRBD1. The germline V gene has CDR1 MDHEN and CDR2 SYDVKM. Trimming took 8 bases from V and 3 from J; bases not matched to a gene: 2. The CDR3 has 12 residues. In nucleotides, the CDR3 is TGTGCCAGCGTGGACAGGGACTATGGCTACACCTTC. Translated: CASVDRDYGYTF.

Ten or more counts support this clone. The chain employs TRBV7-6 and TRBJ2-1; 11 bases agree with TRBD2. The CDR3 consists of 17 residues. V lost 1 base, J lost 0 bases, and 2 bases stayed unmatched. The germline gives CDR1 SGHVS, CDR2 FNYEAQ. The CDR3 nucleotides read TGTGCCAGCAGCTTAGTAGCGGGAGGGACCTCCTACAATGAGCAGTTCTTC. Translating gives CASSLVAGGTSYNEQFF. Full variable domain (outside the CDR3, taken from reference TRBV7-6 and TRBJ2-1): GAGVSQSPRYKVTKRGQDVALRCDPISGHVSLYWYRQALGQGPEFLTYFNYEAQQDKSGLPNDRFSAERPEGSISTLTIQRTEQRDSAMYRCASSLVAGGTSYNEQFFGPGTRLTVL.

V usage is TRBV28 and J usage is TRBJ2-1; 7 nucleotides match TRBD1. The CDR3 sequence is 17 residues long. Per germline, CDR1 MDHEN and CDR2 SYDVKM. V lost 3 bases to trimming and J lost 2 bases; unmatched junction nucleotides: 10. The CDR3 reads CASSLAPDRRAYNEQFF. CDR3 bases: TGTGCCAGCAGTTTGGCCCCGGACAGGCGGGCCTACAATGAGCAGTTCTTC.

The gene calls are TRBV27 and TRBJ1-4, with D perhaps TRBD1 (6 bases). The CDR3 is made up of 15 amino acids. Trimming left V 5 bases short and J 8 bases short, with 18 bases between. Germline loops: CDR1 MNHEY, CDR2 SMNVEV (reference sequence). CDR3 sequence (DNA): TGTGCCAGCAGTCCCCGGGCAAATAGGGGGGAAAAACTGTTTTTT. It codes for CASSPRANRGEKLFF.

The genes are TRBV6-5 and TRBJ1-2, with 8 nucleotides matching TRBD1. This CDR3 has 15 residues. Germline CDR1 MNHEY, CDR2 SVGAGI. The J segment lost 3 bases and the V segment lost 5 bases, leaving 8 bases of the junction unmatched. CDR3 amino acids: CASSKDREDHYGYTF. In DNA form, the CDR3 reads TGTGCCAGCAGTAAGGACAGGGAGGATCACTATGGCTACACCTTC.

The V and J genes are TRBV12-3 or TRBV12-4 and TRBJ2-1; TRBD2 might be the D (5 bases). V was pared by 6 bases and J by 7 bases, with 13 bases between. CDR3 length equals 13 residues. In DNA form, the CDR3 reads TGTGCCAGCAGATCTGGAGGAGAGAATGAGCAGTTCTTC. Encoded protein: CASRSGGENEQFF.

The chain has TRBV5-8 and TRBJ1-3; unclear D gene. Germline V CDR1 and CDR2: SGHTS, YDEGEE. The CDR3 has 16 residues. V was clipped by 0 bases and J by 1 base, with 11 bases between them. The CDR3 here is CASSLAVGSSGNTIYF. CDR3 sequence (DNA): TGTGCCAGCAGCTTGGCCGTAGGGAGTTCTGGAAACACCATATATTTT.

This chain joins TRBV5-1 and TRBJ2-5, with TRBD2 as a possible D gene (5 bases). The CDR3 runs to 14 residues. Trimming stripped 0 bases from V and 5 bases from J, with 11 bases between. Germline V gene lookup returns CDR1 SGHRS and CDR2 YFSETQ. CDR3 protein: CASSLDGSAETQYF. DNA for the CDR3: TGCGCCAGCAGCTTGGATGGGAGCGCCGAGACCCAGTACTTC.

The chain couples TRBV4-1 to TRBJ1-4; D is unclear. The CDR3 spans 15 residues. CDR1 and CDR2 (germline): MGHRA, YSYEKL. The V and J ends lost 1 base and 13 bases respectively, with 19 bases between them. CDR3 loop: CASSQAGDYGVGLFF. The CDR3 region has the DNA TGCGCCAGCAGCCAAGCAGGAGACTATGGGGTAGGACTGTTTTTT.

The chain carries TRBV5-1 and TRBJ2-5; weak D call: TRBD1 (6 bases). V lost 0 bases and J lost 2, with 11 bases in between. This CDR3 region has 15 residues. Germline loops: CDR1 SGHRS, CDR2 YFSETQ. CDR3: CASSLGGTNQETQYF. The DNA of the CDR3 is TGCGCCAGCAGCTTGGGGGGGACAAATCAAGAGACCCAGTACTTC.

The V gene is TRBV14, the J gene TRBJ2-7, with TRBD1 matching 9 bases. V shed 4 bases, J shed 2 bases, and the junction held 9 bases outside the gene matches. The germline V gene has CDR1 SGHDN and CDR2 FVKESK. CDR3 length equals 16 residues. DNA of the CDR3: TGTGCCAGCAGCCTCCCTCCAGGACAGGGGACCTACGAGCAGTACTTC. Translated, it gives CASSLPPGQGTYEQYF.

The chain is built from TRBV6-2 or TRBV6-3 and TRBJ2-1; 12 nucleotides match TRBD2. J was trimmed by 5 bases and V by 4 bases; bases with no gene match: 3. In germline, CDR1 is MNHEY, CDR2 SVGEGT. This CDR3 has 15 residues. The CDR3 loop is CASSFGLAGNNEQFF. For the CDR3, the DNA is TGTGCCAGCAGTTTTGGACTAGCGGGGAACAATGAGCAGTTCTTC.

The chain couples TRBV11-2 to TRBJ2-3; 9 bases are a match to TRBD2. The V gene end was trimmed by 2 bases and the J gene end by 1 base; junction bases not matched to a gene: 7. The CDR3 is 17 residues long. The germline V gene has CDR1 SGHAT and CDR2 FQNNGV. The CDR3 region has the DNA TGTGCCAGCAGCTTATTAGCGGGAGAGGTGGGCACAGATACGCAGTATTTT. Its protein is CASSLLAGEVGTDTQYF. Full variable domain (rest looked up from reference TRBV11-2 and TRBJ2-3): EAGVAQSPRYKIIEKRQSVAFWCNPISGHATLYWYQQILGQGPKLLIQFQNNGVVDDSQLPKDRFSAERLKGVDSTLKIQPAKLEDSAVYLCASSLLAGEVGTDTQYFGPGTRLTVL.

The chain joins TRBV4-3 to TRBJ2-7, with D hard to call. Trimming cost V 1 base and J 2 bases, with 6 bases left between them. Germline V gene data show CDR1 as LGHNA and CDR2 as YSLEER. The CDR3 runs to 13 residues. In DNA, the CDR3 is TGCGCCAGCAGCCAAGCTAGTACCTACGAGCAGTACTTC. It translates to CASSQASTYEQYF.

The chain uses TRBV27 and TRBJ2-2; TRBD1 matches 7 bases. CDR1 is MNHEY and CDR2 is SMNVEV in the germline V gene (reference sequence). The CDR3 has 15 residues. V dropped 7 bases and J dropped 7; count of bases not matched to a gene: 12. The CDR3 is CASTNRQGWDGELFF. The CDR3 nucleotides are TGTGCCAGCACCAATCGACAGGGATGGGACGGGGAGCTGTTTTTT.

V gene TRBV19 combines with J gene TRBJ2-3; D is possibly TRBD2 (6 bases). V lost 3 bases to trimming and J lost 1 base, with 8 bases between them. The germline V gene encodes CDR1 LNHDA and CDR2 SQIVND (reference sequence). The CDR3 length is 14 residues. The DNA for the CDR3 is TGTGCCAGTAGTATTTCGGGGGGCACAGATACGCAGTATTTT. Amino acids: CASSISGGTDTQYF.

V usage is TRBV15 and J usage is TRBJ2-3; no clear D gene. From germline, CDR1 is LNHNV and CDR2 YYDKDF (reference sequence). V was shortened by 0 bases and J by 4 bases, with 5 bases between the two germline ends. The CDR3 spans 13 residues. CDR3 sequence reads: CATSRELADTQYF. The DNA for the CDR3 is TGTGCCACCAGCAGAGAGCTAGCAGATACGCAGTATTTT.

This clone was counted a few times. V gene TRBV28 combines with J gene TRBJ2-7, with D possibly TRBD2 on 7 matching bases. The germline CDR1 and CDR2 sequences are MDHEN and SYDVKM. The germline V and J ends were trimmed by 6 bases and 3 bases, with 18 bases remaining between them. The CDR3 runs 15 residues. The CDR3 coding sequence is TGTGCCAGCAGACAGGGAGGGGTCCGATTCTACGAGCAGTACTTC. As protein: CASRQGGVRFYEQYF.

The chain carries TRBV2 and TRBJ2-3, with TRBD1 identical over 7 bases. V shed 6 bases and J 2 bases; nucleotides not matched to a gene: 5. The CDR3 extends over 14 amino acids. Germline CDR1 SNHLY, CDR2 FYNNEI. CDR3 in DNA: TGTGCCAGCAGGAGACAGGGCCCCACAGATACGCAGTATTTT. This sequence encodes CASRRQGPTDTQYF. The full variable domain, completed using reference TRBV2 and TRBJ2-3, is EPEVTQTPSHQVTQMGQEVILRCVPISNHLYFYWYRQILGQKVEFLVSFYNNEISEKSEIFDDQFSVERPDGSNFTLKIRSTKLEDSAMYFCASRRQGPTDTQYFGPGTRLTVL.

This chain uses TRBV19 with TRBJ1-5; D is possibly TRBD1 (6 bases). Trimming took 7 bases from V and 0 from J, leaving 16 bases between them. The length of the CDR3 is 16 residues. The V gene's germline CDR1 is LNHDA and CDR2 SQIVND (reference sequence). The chain's CDR3 is CASTNLQGYSNQPQHF. The CDR3 region has the DNA TGTGCCAGTACCAATCTCCAGGGGTATAGCAATCAGCCCCAGCATTTT. The full variable domain, in which reference TRBV19 and TRBJ1-5 provide the parts outside the CDR3, is DGGITQSPKYLFRKEGQNVTLSCEQNLNHDAMYWYRQDPGQGLRLIYYSQIVNDFQKGDIAEGYSVSREKKESFPLTVTSAQKNPTAFYLCASTNLQGYSNQPQHFGDGTRLSIL.

J is TRBJ1-4 and V is TRBV5-5; D ambiguous. CDR3 length: 16 residues. Per the germline V gene, CDR1 is SGHKS and CDR2 is YYEKEE (reference sequence). Trimming pared 1 base from V and 0 bases from J, leaving 10 bases between. CDR3: CASSLQSPATNEKLFF. The CDR3, as DNA: TGTGCCAGCAGCTTGCAGTCCCCTGCAACTAATGAAAAACTGTTTTTT.

V usage is TRBV18 and J usage is TRBJ2-7, with D possibly TRBD1 on 6 matching bases. CDR3 length: 15 amino acids. Germline V gene lookup returns CDR1 KGHSH and CDR2 LQKENI. Trimming left V 3 bases short and J 2 bases short, with 14 bases between. CDR3 DNA sequence: TGTGCCAGCTCACCGAATTGGCAGGGGACCTACGAGCAGTACTTC. It specifies CASSPNWQGTYEQYF. Based on the CDR3 plus reference TRBV18 and TRBJ2-7, the full variable domain is NAGVMQNPRHLVRRRGQEARLRCSPMKGHSHVYWYRQLPEEGLKFMVYLQKENIIDESGMPKERFSAEFPKEGPSILRIQQVVRGDSAAYFCASSPNWQGTYEQYFGPGTRLTVT.